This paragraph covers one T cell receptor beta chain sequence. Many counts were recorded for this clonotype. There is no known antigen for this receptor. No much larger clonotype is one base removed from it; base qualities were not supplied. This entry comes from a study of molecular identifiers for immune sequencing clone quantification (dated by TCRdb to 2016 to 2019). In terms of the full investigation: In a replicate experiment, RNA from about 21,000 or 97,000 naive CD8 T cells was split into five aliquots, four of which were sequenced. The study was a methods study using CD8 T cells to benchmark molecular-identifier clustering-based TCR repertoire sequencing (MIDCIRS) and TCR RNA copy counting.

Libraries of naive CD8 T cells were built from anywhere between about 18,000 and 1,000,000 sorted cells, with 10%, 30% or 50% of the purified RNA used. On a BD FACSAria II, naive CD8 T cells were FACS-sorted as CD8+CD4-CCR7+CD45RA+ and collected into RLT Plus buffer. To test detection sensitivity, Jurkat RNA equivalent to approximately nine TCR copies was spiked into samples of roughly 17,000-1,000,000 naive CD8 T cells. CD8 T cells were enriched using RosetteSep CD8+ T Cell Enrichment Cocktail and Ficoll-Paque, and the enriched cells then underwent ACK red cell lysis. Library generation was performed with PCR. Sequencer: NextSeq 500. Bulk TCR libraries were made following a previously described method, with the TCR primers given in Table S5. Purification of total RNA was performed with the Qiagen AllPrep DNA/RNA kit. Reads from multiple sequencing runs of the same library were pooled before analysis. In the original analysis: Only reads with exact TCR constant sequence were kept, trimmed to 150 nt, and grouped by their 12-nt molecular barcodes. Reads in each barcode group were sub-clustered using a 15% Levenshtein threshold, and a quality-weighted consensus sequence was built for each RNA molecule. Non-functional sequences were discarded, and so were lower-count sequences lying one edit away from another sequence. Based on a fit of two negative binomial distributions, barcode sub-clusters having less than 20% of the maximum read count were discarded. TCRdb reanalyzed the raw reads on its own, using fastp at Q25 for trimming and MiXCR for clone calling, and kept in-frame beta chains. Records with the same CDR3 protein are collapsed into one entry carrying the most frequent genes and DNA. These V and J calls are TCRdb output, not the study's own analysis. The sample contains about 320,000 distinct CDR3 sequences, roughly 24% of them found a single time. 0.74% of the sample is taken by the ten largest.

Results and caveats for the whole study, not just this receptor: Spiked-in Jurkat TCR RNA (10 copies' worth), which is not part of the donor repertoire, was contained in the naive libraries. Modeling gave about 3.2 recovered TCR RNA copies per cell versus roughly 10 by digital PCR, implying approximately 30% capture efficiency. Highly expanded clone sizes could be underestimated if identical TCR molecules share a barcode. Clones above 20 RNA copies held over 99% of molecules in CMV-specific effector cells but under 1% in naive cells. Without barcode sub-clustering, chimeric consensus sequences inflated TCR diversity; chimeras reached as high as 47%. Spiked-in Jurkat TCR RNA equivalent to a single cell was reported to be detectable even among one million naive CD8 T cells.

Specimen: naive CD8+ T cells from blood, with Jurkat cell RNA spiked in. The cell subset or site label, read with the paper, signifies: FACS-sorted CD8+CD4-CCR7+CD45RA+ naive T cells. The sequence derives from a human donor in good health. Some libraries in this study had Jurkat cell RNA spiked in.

Read as DNA, the sequence is TGTGCCAGCAGCTGGGACATGAACACTGAAGCTTTCTTT. Its amino acids are CASSWDMNTEAFF. The chain joins TRBV7-9 to TRBJ1-1; a weak D assignment points to TRBD1 (6 bases agree). The germline V gene (reference sequence) specifies SEHNR as CDR1 and FQNEAQ as CDR2. The V end loses 4 bases and the J end loses 0 bases, and a stretch of 6 bases separates them. The CDR3, from cysteine to phenylalanine, totals 13 residues. Of the read, only the CDR3 DNA is kept; its 39 bases are in frame from base 1.